The present TCR beta chain was sequenced within a study of blood T cells in healthy people across ages. The study, taken as a whole, reports: With naive T cell percentage, TCR beta diversity showed a strong correlation.

As concerns this clonotype: Its specificity is not known.

A J-beta primer mix and a sample-barcoded 5' primer were used in a second PCR of roughly 6 to 11 cycles. TCRdb passed the 5' RACE reads through MiXCR, listing each CDR3 protein once. The table shows roughly 1.6 million distinct CDR3 sequences, with roughly 32% occurring only once. The germline CDR1 and CDR2 sequences are MNHEY and SVGEGT. Trimming took off 8 bases at V and 9 bases at J, with 11 bases between the two ends. The CDR3 contains 11 residues. The J gene is TRBJ2-1, the V gene TRBV6-2 or TRBV6-3; perhaps TRBD2 as D (5 bases). The receptor comes from a young woman in good health. The sequencing input was blood. The CDR3 protein is CASGRLGEQFF. The CDR3, as DNA: TGTGCCAGCGGGAGATTGGGTGAGCAGTTCTTC.